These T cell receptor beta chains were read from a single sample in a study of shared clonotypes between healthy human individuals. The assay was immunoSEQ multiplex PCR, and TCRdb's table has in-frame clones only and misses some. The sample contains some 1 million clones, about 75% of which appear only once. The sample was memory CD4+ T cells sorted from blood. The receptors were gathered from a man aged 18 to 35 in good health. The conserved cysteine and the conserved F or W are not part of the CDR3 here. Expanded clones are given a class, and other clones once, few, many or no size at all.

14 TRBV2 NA ASRRGDTEARQPQH
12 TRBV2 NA ASSTGPPSYEQY
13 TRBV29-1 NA SITGASGGSETQY
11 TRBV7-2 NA ASSSGYTDTQY
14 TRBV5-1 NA ASSLGGTSGNYEQY
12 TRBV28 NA ASSGPGQGAEQY
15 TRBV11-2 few ASSSGTSSFRRDEQY
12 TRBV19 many ASSPGTGVKEQY
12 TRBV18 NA ASSPEGAGIEQY
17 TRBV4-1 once ASSQDLPNRQGDDQPQH
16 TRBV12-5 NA ASGFIPSSGRELNEQF
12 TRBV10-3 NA AISATEYQETQY
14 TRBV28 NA ASSFPSLGLNYGYT
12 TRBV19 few ASTEGRPNEKLF
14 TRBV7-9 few ASSIRTSQLGDTQY
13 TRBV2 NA ASTLKAANTGELF
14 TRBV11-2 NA ASSSGQGVAKNIQY